Sequencing of this TCR beta chain was carried out in a study of glioma-infiltrating T cells. Germline-derived CDR1 and CDR2 are MNHEY and SVGAGI. V dropped 0 bases and J dropped 6; count of bases not matched to a gene: 0. The CDR3 runs to 13 residues. The iRepertoire nested amplicon-rescue multiplex PCR amplified TCR alpha and beta CDR3s from RNA. TCRdb reanalysed the multiplex PCR reads using MiXCR and keeps one entry per CDR3 protein. This table has around 390,000 distinct CDR3 sequences, about 40% appearing once. Sequences were obtained from glioma tissue, nonneoplastic brain tissue, or PBMCs (not recorded which). This rearrangement joins TRBV6-5 to TRBJ1-1; 8 nucleotides agree with TRBD1. This TCR came from a human donor with low-grade glioma or glioblastoma, undergoing nonglioma brain surgery, or in good health (not recorded which). CDR3 amino acids: CASSYSTGAEAFF. The CDR3 DNA reads as TGTGCCAGCAGTTACTCGACAGGGGCTGAAGCTTTCTTT.